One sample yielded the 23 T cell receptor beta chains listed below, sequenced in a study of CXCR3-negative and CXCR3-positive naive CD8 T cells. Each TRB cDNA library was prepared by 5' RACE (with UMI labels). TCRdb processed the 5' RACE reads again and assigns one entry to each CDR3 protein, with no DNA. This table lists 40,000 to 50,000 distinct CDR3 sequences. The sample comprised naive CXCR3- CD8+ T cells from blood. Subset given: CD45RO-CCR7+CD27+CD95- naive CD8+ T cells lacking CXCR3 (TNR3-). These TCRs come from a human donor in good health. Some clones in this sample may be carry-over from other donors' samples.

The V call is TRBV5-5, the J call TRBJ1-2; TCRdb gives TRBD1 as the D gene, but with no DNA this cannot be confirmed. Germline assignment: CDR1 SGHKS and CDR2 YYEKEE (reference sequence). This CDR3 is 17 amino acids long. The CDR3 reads CASSSTGGASRIYGYTF. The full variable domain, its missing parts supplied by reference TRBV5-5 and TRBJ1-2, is DAGVTQSPTHLIKTRGQQVTLRCSPISGHKSVSWYQQVLGQGPQFIFQYYEKEERGRGNFPDRFSARQFPNYSSELNVNALLLGDSALYLCASSSTGGASRIYGYTFGSGTRLTVV.

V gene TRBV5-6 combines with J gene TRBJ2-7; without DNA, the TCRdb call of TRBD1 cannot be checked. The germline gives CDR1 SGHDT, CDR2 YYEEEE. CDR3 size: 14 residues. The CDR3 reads CASSYGTGMYEQYF.

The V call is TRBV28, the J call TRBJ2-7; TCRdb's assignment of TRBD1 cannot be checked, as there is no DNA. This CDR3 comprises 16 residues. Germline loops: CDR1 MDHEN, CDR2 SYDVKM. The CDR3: CASSPAPGQGPYEQYF.

The CDR3 spells CASSTGTGLTDTQYF. V and J are TRBV11-2 and TRBJ2-3; TCRdb indicates TRBD1, and absent DNA this call remains unverified. The CDR3 sequence is 15 residues long. Germline V gene sequence: CDR1 SGHAT, CDR2 FQNNGV.

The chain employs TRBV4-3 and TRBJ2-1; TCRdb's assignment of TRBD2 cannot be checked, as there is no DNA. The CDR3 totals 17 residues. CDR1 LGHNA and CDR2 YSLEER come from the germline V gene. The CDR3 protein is CASSPGTSGRSYNEQFF.

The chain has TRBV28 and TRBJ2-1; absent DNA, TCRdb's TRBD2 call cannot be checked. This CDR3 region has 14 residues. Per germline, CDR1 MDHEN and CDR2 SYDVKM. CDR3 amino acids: CASSQTSGGREQFF.

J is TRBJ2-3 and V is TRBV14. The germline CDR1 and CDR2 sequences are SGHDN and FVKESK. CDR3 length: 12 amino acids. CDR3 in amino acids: CASSQVTDTHYF.

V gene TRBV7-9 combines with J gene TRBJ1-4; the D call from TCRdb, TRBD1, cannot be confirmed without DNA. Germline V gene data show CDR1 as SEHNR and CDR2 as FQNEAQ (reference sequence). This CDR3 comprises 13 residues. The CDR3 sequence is CASSPAGSEKLFF. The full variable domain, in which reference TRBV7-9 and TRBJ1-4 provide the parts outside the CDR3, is DTGVSQNPRHKITKRGQNVTFRCDPISEHNRLYWYRQTLGQGPEFLTYFQNEAQLEKSRLLSDRFSAERPKGSFSTLEIQRTEQGDSAMYLCASSPAGSEKLFFGSGTQLSVL.

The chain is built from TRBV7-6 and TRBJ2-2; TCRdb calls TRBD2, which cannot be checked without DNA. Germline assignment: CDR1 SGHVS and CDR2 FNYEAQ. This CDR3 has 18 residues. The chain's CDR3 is CASSPSGTSGGLTGELFF.

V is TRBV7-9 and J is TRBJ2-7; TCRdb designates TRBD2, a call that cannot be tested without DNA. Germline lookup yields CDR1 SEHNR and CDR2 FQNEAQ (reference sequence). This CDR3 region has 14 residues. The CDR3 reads CASSFSRTSYEQYF.

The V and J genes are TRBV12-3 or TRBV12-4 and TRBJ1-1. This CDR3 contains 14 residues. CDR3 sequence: CASSLSRVNTEAFF.

The CDR3 spells CASSQMGVSYGYTF. This sequence joins TRBV4-1 and TRBJ1-2. CDR1 and CDR2 (germline): MGHRA, YSYEKL. CDR3 size: 14 residues.

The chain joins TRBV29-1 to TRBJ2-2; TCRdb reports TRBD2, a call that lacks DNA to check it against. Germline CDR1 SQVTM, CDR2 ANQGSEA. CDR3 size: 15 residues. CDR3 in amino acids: CSALLAGDHTGELFF.

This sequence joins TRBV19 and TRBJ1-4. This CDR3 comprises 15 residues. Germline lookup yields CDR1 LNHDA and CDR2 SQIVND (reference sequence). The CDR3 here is CASSTPAAANEKLFF. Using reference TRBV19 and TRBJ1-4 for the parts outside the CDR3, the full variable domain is DGGITQSPKYLFRKEGQNVTLSCEQNLNHDAMYWYRQDPGQGLRLIYYSQIVNDFQKGDIAEGYSVSREKKESFPLTVTSAQKNPTAFYLCASSTPAAANEKLFFGSGTQLSVL.

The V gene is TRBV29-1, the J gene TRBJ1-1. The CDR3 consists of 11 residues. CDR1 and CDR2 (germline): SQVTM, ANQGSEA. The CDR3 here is CSASRGAEAFF.

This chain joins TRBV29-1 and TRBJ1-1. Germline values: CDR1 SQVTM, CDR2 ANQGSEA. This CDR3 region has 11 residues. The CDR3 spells CSVGQTTEAFF.

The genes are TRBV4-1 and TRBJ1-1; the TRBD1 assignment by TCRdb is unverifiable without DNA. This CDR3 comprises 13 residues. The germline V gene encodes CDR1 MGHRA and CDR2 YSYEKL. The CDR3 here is CASSPGTGTEAFF.

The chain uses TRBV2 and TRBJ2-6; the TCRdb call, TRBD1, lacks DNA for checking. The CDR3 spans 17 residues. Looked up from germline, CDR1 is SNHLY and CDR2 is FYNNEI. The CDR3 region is CASSGQGGNSGANVLTF.

This CDR3 reads CASSQVPLYEQYF. This chain links TRBV3-1 with TRBJ2-7. There are 13 residues in the CDR3. CDR1 is LGHDT, CDR2 YNNKEL, per germline (reference sequence).

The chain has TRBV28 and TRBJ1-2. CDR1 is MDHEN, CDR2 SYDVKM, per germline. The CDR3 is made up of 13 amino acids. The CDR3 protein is CASSFPANYGYTF.

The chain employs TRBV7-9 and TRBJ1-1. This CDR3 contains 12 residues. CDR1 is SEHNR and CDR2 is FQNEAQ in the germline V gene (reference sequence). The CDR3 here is CASSPSVPEAFF.

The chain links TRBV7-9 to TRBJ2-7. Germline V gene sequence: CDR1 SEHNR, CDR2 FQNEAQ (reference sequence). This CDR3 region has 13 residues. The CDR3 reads CASSLVSQYEQYF.

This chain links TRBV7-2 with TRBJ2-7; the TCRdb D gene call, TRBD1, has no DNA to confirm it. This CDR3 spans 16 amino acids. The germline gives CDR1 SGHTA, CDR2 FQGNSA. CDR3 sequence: CASSLSAGTGGYEQYF.